The clone carrying this T cell receptor (beta chain) was seen a few times. These data come from a study of CD8 T cells in Susac syndrome. Germline CDR1 reads MNHEY; CDR2 reads SVGAGI. The CDR3 has 15 amino acids. V dropped 6 bases and J dropped 3; count of bases not matched to a gene: 11. The RNA input was about 0.5 to 1 ug, and it was reverse transcribed with random hexamers. TCRdb reprocessed the immunoSEQ multiplex PCR reads with MiXCR, giving one entry per CDR3 protein. There are hundreds of thousands of distinct CDR3 sequences in the sample; about 90% occur only once, and less than 0.15% lies in the top ten.

Material: CD8+ T cells from PBMCs. The receptor was isolated from a human donor with multiple sclerosis. The chain recombines TRBV6-5 with TRBJ2-7; 7 nucleotides match TRBD1. The CDR3 DNA reads TGTGCCAGCAGCCAACCTCGGACAGGAGACTACGAGCAGTACTTC. The encoded protein is CASSQPRTGDYEQYF.